This TCR beta chain was recovered during a study of OX40 agonist ivuxolimab in advanced cancers. Study information: Recorded diagnoses for dose-escalation patients were hepatocellular carcinoma, melanoma, renal cell or head and neck cancer.

CDR1 is SGHNT and CDR2 is YYREEE in the germline V gene (reference sequence). CDR3 length: 14 residues. The V and J ends lost 5 bases and 7 bases, in that order; junction bases with no gene match: 4. Method: immunoSEQ multiplex PCR; TCRdb's copy keeps in-frame clones and lacks some. This table has tens of thousands of clones, 80% to 90% appearing once. The genes are TRBV5-4 and TRBJ2-1; 12 bases match TRBD2. This clonotype originated in an adult with an advanced solid tumor such as melanoma, head and neck, liver or kidney cancer. Sequences were derived from CD4+ or CD8+ T cells sorted from blood, sampled in a trial of the OX40 agonist ivuxolimab. CDR3 amino acids: CASSLTSGSNEQFF. The CDR3 bases are TGTGCCAGCAGTTTGACTAGCGGGAGTAATGAGCAGTTCTTC.